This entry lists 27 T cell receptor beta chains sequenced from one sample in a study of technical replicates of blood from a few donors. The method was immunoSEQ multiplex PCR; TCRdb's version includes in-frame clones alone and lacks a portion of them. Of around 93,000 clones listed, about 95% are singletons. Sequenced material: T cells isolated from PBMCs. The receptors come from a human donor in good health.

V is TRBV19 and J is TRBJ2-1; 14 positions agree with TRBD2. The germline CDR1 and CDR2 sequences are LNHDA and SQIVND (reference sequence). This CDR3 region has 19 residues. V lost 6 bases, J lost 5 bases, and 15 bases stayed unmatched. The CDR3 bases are TGTGCCAGTAGCCATGGACTAGCGGGAGGAAGTTTGTGGGACAATGAGCAGTTCTTC. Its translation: CASSHGLAGGSLWDNEQFF.

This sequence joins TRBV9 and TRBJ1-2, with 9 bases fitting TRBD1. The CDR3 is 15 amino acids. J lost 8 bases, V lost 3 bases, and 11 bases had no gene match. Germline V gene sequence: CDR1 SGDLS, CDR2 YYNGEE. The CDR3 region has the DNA TGTGCCAGCAGCGGGGGACAGGGAGGTTTTCGGGGCTACACCTTC. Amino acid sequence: CASSGGQGGFRGYTF.

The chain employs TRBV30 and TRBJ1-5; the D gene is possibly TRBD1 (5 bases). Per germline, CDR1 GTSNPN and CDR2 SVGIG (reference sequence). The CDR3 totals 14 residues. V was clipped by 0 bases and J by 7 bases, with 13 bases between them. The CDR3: CAWSVWQGDQPQHF. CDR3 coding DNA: TGTGCCTGGAGTGTTTGGCAGGGCGACCAGCCCCAGCATTTT. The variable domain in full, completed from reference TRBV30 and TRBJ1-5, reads SQTIHQWPATLVQPVGSPLSLECTVEGTSNPNLYWYRQAAGRGLQLLFYSVGIGQISSEVPQNLSASRPQDRQFILSSKKLLLSDSGFYLCAWSVWQGDQPQHFGDGTRLSIL.

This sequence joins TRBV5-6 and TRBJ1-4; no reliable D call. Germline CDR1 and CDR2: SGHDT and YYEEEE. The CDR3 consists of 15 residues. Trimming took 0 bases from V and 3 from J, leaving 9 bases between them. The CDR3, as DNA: TGTGCCAGCAGCTTGGTCCCAAGCTCTAATGAAAAACTGTTTTTT. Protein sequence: CASSLVPSSNEKLFF.

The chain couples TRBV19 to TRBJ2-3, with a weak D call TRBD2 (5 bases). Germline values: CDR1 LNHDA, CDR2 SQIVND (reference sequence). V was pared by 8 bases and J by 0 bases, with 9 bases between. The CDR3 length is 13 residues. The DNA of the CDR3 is TGTGCCAGTGGTCCGGGGAGCACAGATACGCAGTATTTT. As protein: CASGPGSTDTQYF.

CDR3 loop: CASSQGQGTGNTIYF. The CDR3 nucleotides read TGCGCCAGCAGCCAGGGACAGGGAACTGGAAACACCATATATTTT. The gene calls are TRBV4-3 and TRBJ1-3; TRBD1 agrees at 9 bases. CDR1 and CDR2 from the germline V gene are LGHNA and YSLEER. CDR3 size: 15 residues. J gave up 2 bases and V 3 bases, and 2 bases lay outside the gene matches.

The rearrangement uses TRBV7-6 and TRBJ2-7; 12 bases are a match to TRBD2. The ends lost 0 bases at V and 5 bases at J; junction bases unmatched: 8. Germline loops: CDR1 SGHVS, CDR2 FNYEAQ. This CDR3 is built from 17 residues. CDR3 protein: CASSLAPLAGGGNEQYF. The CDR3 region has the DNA TGTGCCAGCAGCTTAGCCCCCCTAGCGGGAGGGGGCAACGAGCAGTACTTC.

CDR3 bases: TGTGCCAGCGCGGGATGGACAGGGAATCAGCCCCAGCATTTT. Translated, it gives CASAGWTGNQPQHF. The chain carries TRBV13 and TRBJ1-5; 8 nucleotides align to TRBD1. This CDR3 comprises 14 residues. Germline loops: CDR1 PRHDT, CDR2 FYEKMQ (reference sequence). V trimming: 8 bases; J trimming: 4 bases; junction bases outside the gene matches: 7.

The CDR3 is CASSYWESSYEQYF. The CDR3 DNA follows: TGTGCCAGCAGTTACTGGGAGAGCTCCTACGAGCAGTACTTC. The chain carries TRBV6-5 and TRBJ2-7, with TRBD2 as a possible D gene (5 bases). The CDR3 has 14 residues. The V end was cut by 1 base, the J end by 0 bases, with 7 bases between. Germline V gene data show CDR1 as MNHEY and CDR2 as SVGAGI.

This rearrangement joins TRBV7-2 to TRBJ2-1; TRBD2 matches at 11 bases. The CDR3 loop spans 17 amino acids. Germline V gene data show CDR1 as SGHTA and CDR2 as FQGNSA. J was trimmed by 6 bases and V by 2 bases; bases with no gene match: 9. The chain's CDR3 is CASSLYLGTSGINEQFF. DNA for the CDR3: TGTGCCAGCAGCTTATACCTGGGGACTAGCGGCATCAATGAGCAGTTCTTC.

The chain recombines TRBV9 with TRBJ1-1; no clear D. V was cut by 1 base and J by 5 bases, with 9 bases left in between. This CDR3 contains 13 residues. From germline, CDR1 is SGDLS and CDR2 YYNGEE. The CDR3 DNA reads TGTGCCAGCAGCGTATTTCAAGAGACTGAAGCTTTCTTT. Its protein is CASSVFQETEAFF.

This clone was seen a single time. The chain's CDR3 is CASSFGDNTQYF. CDR3 in DNA: TGTGCCAGCAGCTTCGGGGACAACACGCAGTATTTT. The chain carries TRBV7-9 and TRBJ2-3, with a tentative D call TRBD1 (6 bases). The CDR3 is made up of 12 amino acids. V was trimmed by 3 bases and J by 9 bases, leaving 10 bases between them. Germline V lookup: CDR1 SEHNR, CDR2 FQNEAQ (reference sequence).

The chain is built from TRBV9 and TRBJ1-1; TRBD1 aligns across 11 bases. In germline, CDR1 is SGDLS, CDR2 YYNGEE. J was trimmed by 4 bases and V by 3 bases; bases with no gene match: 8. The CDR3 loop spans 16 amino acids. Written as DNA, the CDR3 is TGTGCCAGCAGCGATCCGGGACAGGGGGTCGGCACTGAAGCTTTCTTT. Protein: CASSDPGQGVGTEAFF. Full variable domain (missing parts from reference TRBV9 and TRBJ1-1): DSGVTQTPKHLITATGQRVTLRCSPRSGDLSVYWYQQSLDQGLQFLIQYYNGEERAKGNILERFSAQQFPDLHSELNLSSLELGDSALYFCASSDPGQGVGTEAFFGQGTRLTVV.

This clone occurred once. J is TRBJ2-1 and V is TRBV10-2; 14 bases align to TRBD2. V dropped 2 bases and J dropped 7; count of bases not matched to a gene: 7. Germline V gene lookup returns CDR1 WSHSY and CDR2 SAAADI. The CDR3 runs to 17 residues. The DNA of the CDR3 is TGCGCCAGCAGTGAGCCCGGACTAGCGGGAGGAAAAAATGAGCAGTTCTTC. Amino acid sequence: CASSEPGLAGGKNEQFF.

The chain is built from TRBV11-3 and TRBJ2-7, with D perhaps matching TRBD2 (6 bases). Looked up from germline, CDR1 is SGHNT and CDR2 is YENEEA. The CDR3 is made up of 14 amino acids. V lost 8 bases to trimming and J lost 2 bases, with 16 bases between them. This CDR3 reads CASSITSTAYEQYF. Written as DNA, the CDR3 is TGTGCCAGCTCTATTACTAGCACAGCCTACGAGCAGTACTTC.

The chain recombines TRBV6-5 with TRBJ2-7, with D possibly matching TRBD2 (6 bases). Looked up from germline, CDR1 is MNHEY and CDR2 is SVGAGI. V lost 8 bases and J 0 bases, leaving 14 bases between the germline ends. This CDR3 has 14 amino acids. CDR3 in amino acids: CASASAGGSYEQYF. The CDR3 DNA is TGTGCCAGCGCCTCGGCCGGGGGCTCCTACGAGCAGTACTTC.

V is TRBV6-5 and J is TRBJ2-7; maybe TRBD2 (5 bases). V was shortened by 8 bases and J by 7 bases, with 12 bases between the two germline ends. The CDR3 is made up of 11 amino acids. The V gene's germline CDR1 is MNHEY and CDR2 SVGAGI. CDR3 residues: CASGGGSEQYF. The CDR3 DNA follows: TGTGCCAGCGGAGGTGGGTCGGAGCAGTACTTC.

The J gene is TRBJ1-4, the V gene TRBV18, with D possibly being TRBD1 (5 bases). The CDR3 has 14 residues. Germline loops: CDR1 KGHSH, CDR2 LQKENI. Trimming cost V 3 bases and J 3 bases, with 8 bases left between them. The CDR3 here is CASSPGGANEKLFF. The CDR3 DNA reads TGTGCCAGCTCACCGGGGGGAGCTAATGAAAAACTGTTTTTT.

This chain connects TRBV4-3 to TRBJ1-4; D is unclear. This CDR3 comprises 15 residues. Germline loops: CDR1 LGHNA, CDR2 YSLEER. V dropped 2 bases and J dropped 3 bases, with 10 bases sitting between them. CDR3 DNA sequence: TGCGCCAGCAGCCAAACTGATAGAGCTAATGAAAAACTGTTTTTT. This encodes CASSQTDRANEKLFF.

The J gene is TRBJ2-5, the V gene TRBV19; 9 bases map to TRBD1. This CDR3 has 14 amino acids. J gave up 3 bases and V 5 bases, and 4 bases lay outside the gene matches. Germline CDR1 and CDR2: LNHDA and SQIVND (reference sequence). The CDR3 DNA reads TGTGCCAGTAGTTCACGGACAGGGGAAGAGACCCAGTACTTC. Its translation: CASSSRTGEETQYF.

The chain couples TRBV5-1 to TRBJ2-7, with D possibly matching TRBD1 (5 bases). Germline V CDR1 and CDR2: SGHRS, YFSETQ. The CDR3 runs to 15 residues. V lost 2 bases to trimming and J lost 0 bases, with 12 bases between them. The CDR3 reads CASSFEGVSSYEQYF. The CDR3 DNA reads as TGCGCCAGCAGCTTTGAAGGGGTGAGCTCCTACGAGCAGTACTTC.

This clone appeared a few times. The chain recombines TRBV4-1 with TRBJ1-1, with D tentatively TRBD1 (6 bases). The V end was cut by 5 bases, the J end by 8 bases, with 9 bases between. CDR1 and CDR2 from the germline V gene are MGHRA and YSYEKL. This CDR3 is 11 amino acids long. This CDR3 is CASSTGTEAFF. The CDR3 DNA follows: TGCGCCAGCAGCACAGGGACGGAAGCTTTCTTT.

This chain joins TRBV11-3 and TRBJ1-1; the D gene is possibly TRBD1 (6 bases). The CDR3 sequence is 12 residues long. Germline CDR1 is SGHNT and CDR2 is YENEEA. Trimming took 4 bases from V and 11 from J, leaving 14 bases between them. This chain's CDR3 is CASSSDSPRAFF. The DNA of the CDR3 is TGTGCCAGCAGCTCGGACAGCCCGAGGGCTTTCTTT.

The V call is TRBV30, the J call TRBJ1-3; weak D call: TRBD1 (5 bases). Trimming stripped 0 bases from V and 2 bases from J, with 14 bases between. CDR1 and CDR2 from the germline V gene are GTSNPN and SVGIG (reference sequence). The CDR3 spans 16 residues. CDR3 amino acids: CAWSVGAGVAGNTIYF. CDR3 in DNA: TGTGCCTGGAGTGTTGGGGCGGGGGTAGCTGGAAACACCATATATTTT.

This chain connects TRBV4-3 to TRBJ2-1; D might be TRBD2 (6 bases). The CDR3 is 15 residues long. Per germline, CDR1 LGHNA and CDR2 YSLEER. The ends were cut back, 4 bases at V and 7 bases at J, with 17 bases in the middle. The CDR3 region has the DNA TGCGCCAGCAGCCCCACATCGGGAGCTCTGAATGAGCAGTTCTTC. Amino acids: CASSPTSGALNEQFF.

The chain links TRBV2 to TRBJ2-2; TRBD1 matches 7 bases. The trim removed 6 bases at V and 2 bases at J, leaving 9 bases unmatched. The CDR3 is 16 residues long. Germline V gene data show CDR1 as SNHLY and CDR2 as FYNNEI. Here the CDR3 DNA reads TGTGCCAGCAGCAGGAGACAGGGAATAAACACCGGGGAGCTGTTTTTT. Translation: CASSRRQGINTGELFF.

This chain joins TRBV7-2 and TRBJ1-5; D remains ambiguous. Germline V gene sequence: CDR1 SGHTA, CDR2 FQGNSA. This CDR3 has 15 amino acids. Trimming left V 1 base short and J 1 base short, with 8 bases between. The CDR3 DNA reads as TGTGCCAGCAGCTTAGGGCAGAGGAGCAATCAGCCCCAGCATTTT. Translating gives CASSLGQRSNQPQHF. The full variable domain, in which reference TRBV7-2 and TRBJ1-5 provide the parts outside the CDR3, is GAGVSQSPSNKVTEKGKDVELRCDPISGHTALYWYRQSLGQGLEFLIYFQGNSAPDKSGLPSDRFSAERTGGSVSTLTIQRTQQEDSAVYLCASSLGQRSNQPQHFGDGTRLSIL.